These 17 T cell receptor beta chains came from one sample sequenced in a study of beta chain features in type 1 diabetes. General study points: Patients with Type 1 diabetes showed moderately but significantly shorter TCRB CDR3s in all four CD4+ subsets.

Sequencing targeted expressed TCRB transcripts, as all isolated RNA had been reverse transcribed. Only in-frame clones appear in the TCRdb table, and some are missing; sequencing was by immunoSEQ multiplex PCR. The sample holds over 150,000 clones, over 9% seen once. What these receptors recognize is not known. Sequences were obtained from central memory CD4+ T cells from blood. The receptors shown here come from a man under 40 with type 1 diabetes.

The table lists this clone with a few counts. This sequence joins TRBV18 and TRBJ2-5; TRBD1 agrees at 8 bases. V lost 3 bases to trimming and J lost 4 bases; unmatched junction nucleotides: 4. Germline CDR1 reads KGHSH; CDR2 reads LQKENI. The CDR3 loop spans 14 amino acids. The DNA for the CDR3 is TGTGCCAGCTCACCTGGGGACAGGAGAGAGACCCAGTACTTC. This sequence encodes CASSPGDRRETQYF.

This clone was counted between two and nine times. Here the CDR3 reads CASSELQGAAVNTEAFF. DNA for the CDR3: TGTGCCAGCAGCGAATTACAGGGGGCAGCAGTTAACACTGAAGCTTTCTTT. V usage is TRBV14 and J usage is TRBJ1-1; 9 bases line up with TRBD1. Unmatched junction bases numbered 12, after V lost 5 bases and J lost 2 bases. The length of the CDR3 is 17 residues. Germline CDR1 reads SGHDN; CDR2 reads FVKESK.

As concerns this clone: The junction shows a germline mismatch at one end, possibly a read error. J is TRBJ2-3 and V is TRBV6-6, with TRBD2 matching over 8 bases. CDR1 and CDR2 (germline): MNHNY, SVGAGI (reference sequence). The CDR3 has 15 residues. CDR3 DNA sequence: TGTGCCAGCAGTTACGGCGGGACTAGTAATACTGATACGCATTTT. Translating gives CASSYGGTSNTDTHF.

This clone was seen only once. V usage is TRBV2 and J usage is TRBJ1-1; possibly TRBD1 for D (6 bases). The germline CDR1 and CDR2 sequences are SNHLY and FYNNEI. There are 15 residues in the CDR3. V was trimmed by 8 bases and J by 3 bases, leaving 19 bases between them. CDR3 in amino acids: CASFRTARADTEAFF. The DNA for the CDR3 is TGTGCCAGCTTTAGGACAGCCCGGGCAGACACTGAAGCTTTCTTT.

The table lists this clone with a few counts. The V and J genes are TRBV2 and TRBJ1-4, with TRBD1 matching over 7 bases. V shed 11 bases, J shed 8 bases, and the junction held 8 bases outside the gene matches. This CDR3 region has 12 residues. The germline CDR1 and CDR2 sequences are SNHLY and FYNNEI. The CDR3 DNA follows: TGTGCCGTGACAGGGACCGGGGAAAAACTGTTTTTT. This gives the protein CAVTGTGEKLFF. Full variable domain (rest looked up from reference TRBV2 and TRBJ1-4): EPEVTQTPSHQVTQMGQEVILRCVPISNHLYFYWYRQILGQKVEFLVSFYNNEISEKSEIFDDQFSVERPDGSNFTLKIRSTKLEDSAMYFCAVTGTGEKLFFGSGTQLSVL.

This sequence joins TRBV7-9 and TRBJ2-3, with TRBD2 matching over 8 bases. CDR3 length equals 16 residues. Looked up from germline, CDR1 is SEHNR and CDR2 is FQNEAQ (reference sequence). V was pared by 3 bases and J by 3 bases, with 8 bases of the junction left unmatched. The CDR3 DNA sequence: TGTGCCAGCAGCTTGGGCAGCGGGAGTGGGACAGATACGCAGTATTTT. This encodes CASSLGSGSGTDTQYF.

As DNA, the CDR3 is TGTGCCAGCAGTATTCAGGGGTCTCGTGAAAAACTGTTTTTT. Amino acids: CASSIQGSREKLFF. This rearrangement joins TRBV28 to TRBJ1-4, with a weak D call TRBD1 (6 bases). This CDR3 is 14 amino acids long. Germline loops: CDR1 MDHEN, CDR2 SYDVKM. V was pared by 5 bases and J by 7 bases, with 14 bases between.

This clone was seen a handful of times. The chain uses TRBV15 and TRBJ1-4; TRBD1 is a possible D gene (6 bases). This CDR3 is 15 amino acids long. V lost 3 bases to trimming and J lost 8 bases, with 16 bases between them. Germline lookup yields CDR1 LNHNV and CDR2 YYDKDF (reference sequence). CDR3 amino acids: CATSSQYRESEKLFF. The CDR3 DNA sequence: TGTGCCACCAGCAGTCAATACAGGGAAAGCGAAAAACTGTTTTTT.

The chain recombines TRBV18 with TRBJ2-7; TRBD2 aligns across 9 bases. Germline loops: CDR1 KGHSH, CDR2 LQKENI. V lost 0 bases, J lost 4 bases, and 1 base stayed unmatched. The CDR3 extends over 14 amino acids. CDR3 loop: CASSPPSGRYEQYF. CDR3 in DNA: TGTGCCAGCTCACCACCGAGCGGGAGGTACGAGCAGTACTTC.

This clone was counted between two and nine times. The chain links TRBV19 to TRBJ1-1; weak D call: TRBD1 (6 bases). Trimming took 6 bases from V and 0 from J, leaving 14 bases between them. Per germline, CDR1 LNHDA and CDR2 SQIVND (reference sequence). The CDR3 loop spans 15 amino acids. The CDR3 coding sequence is TGTGCCAGTAGGGCATACGGACAGATGAACACTGAAGCTTTCTTT. Translating it yields CASRAYGQMNTEAFF.

This chain links TRBV19 with TRBJ1-5; possible D gene TRBD1, 6 bases. Germline CDR1 and CDR2: LNHDA and SQIVND (reference sequence). V lost 4 bases and J 4 bases, leaving 17 bases between the germline ends. There are 16 residues in the CDR3. This CDR3 is CASSRGGYLENQPQHF. The CDR3 DNA sequence: TGTGCCAGTAGTAGAGGGGGATATTTGGAAAATCAGCCCCAGCATTTT.

This sequence joins TRBV7-2 and TRBJ2-7; D gene uncertain. The germline V gene encodes CDR1 SGHTA and CDR2 FQGNSA. The CDR3 extends over 13 amino acids. Between the trimmed V and J ends, which lost 3 bases and 0 bases, there was a span of 6 bases. CDR3 coding DNA: TGTGCCAGCAGCTTTGACTCCTCCTACGAGCAGTACTTC. Encoded protein: CASSFDSSYEQYF.

There are a few counts of this clone. The CDR3 here is CASSVRGTAANYGYTF. The CDR3 DNA reads TGTGCCAGCAGCGTACGGGGGACAGCGGCTAACTATGGCTACACCTTC. The chain links TRBV5-8 to TRBJ1-2; 7 nucleotides match TRBD1. The V segment lost 4 bases and the J segment 0 bases; nucleotides outside the gene matches: 9. CDR3 size: 16 residues. Germline CDR1 SGHTS, CDR2 YDEGEE.

The chain is built from TRBV6-6 and TRBJ1-5; D may be TRBD1 (6 bases). The germline gives CDR1 MNHNY, CDR2 SVGAGI (reference sequence). V gave up 6 bases and J gave up 5 bases, with 20 bases separating them. CDR3 length equals 16 residues. The CDR3 coding sequence is TGTGCCAGCAGCTCGGACCGGGACACGGATGATCAGCCCCAGCATTTT. Its protein is CASSSDRDTDDQPQHF.

The chain combines TRBV2 with TRBJ2-1; 8 nucleotides line up with TRBD2. The CDR3 is 14 amino acids. Trimming cost V 6 bases and J 2 bases; bases outside gene matches: 3. CDR1 is SNHLY, CDR2 FYNNEI, per germline. The CDR3 DNA reads as TGTGCCAGCAGGGGACTAGAAACCTACAATGAGCAGTTCTTC. Its translation: CASRGLETYNEQFF.

V is TRBV5-1 and J is TRBJ2-5; D gene uncertain. The CDR3 spans 11 residues. V was shortened by 6 bases and J by 2 bases, with 5 bases between the two germline ends. Germline V gene lookup returns CDR1 SGHRS and CDR2 YFSETQ. CDR3 sequence (DNA): TGCGCCAGCACCACTCAAGAGACCCAGTACTTC. This translates into CASTTQETQYF.

V is TRBV14 and J is TRBJ2-2, with unresolved D. The V end lost 3 bases, the J end lost 5 bases, and 13 bases lay between the germline ends. Germline loops: CDR1 SGHDN, CDR2 FVKESK. CDR3 length: 15 residues. The CDR3 DNA is TGTGCCAGCAGCCACTTCGGCGGAGCGACCGGGGAGCTGTTTTTT. Translating it yields CASSHFGGATGELFF.